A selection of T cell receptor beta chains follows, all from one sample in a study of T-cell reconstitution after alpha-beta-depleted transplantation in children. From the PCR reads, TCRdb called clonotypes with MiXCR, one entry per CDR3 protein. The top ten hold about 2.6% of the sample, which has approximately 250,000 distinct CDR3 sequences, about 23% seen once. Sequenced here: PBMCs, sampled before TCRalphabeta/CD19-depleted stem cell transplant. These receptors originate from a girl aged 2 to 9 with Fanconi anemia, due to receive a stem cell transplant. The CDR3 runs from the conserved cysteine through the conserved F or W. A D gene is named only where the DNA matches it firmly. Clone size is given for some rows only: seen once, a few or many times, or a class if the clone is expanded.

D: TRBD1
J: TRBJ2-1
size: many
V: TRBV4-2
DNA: TGTGCCAGCAGCCAAGATCGGGACAGGCAGTTCTTC
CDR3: CASSQDRDRQFF

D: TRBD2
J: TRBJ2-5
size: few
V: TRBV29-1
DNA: TGCAGCGTCGGGACTAGCGGGGTATCAGAGACCCAGTACTTC
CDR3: CSVGTSGVSETQYF

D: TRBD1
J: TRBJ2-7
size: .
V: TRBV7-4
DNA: TGTGCCAGCAGGCCTGAGACAGGGTCTCACTCCTACGAGCAGTACTTC
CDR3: CASRPETGSHSYEQYF

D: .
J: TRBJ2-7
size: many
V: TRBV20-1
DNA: TGCAGTGCTAGAGATAATCAGGCGGGCTTTCTCAAGTACGAGCAGTACTTC
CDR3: CSARDNQAGFLKYEQYF

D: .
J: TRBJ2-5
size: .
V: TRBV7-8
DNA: TGTGCCAGCAGCTTAGTTGCGAGGCTGGGTGAGACCCAGTACTTC
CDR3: CASSLVARLGETQYF

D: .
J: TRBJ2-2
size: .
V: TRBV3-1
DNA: TGTGCCAGCAGCCACCCCATGTCAGGCCCGAACACCGGGGAGCTGTTTTTT
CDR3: CASSHPMSGPNTGELFF

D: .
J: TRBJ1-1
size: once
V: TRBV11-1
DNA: TGTGCCAGCAGCTTAGTAGGGAAATTGAACACTGAAGCTTTCTTT
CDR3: CASSLVGKLNTEAFF

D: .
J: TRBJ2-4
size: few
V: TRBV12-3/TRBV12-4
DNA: TGTGCCAGCAGCCTGAGACAGCTAATACTAGCCAAAAACATTCAGTACTTC
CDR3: CASSLRQLILAKNIQYF

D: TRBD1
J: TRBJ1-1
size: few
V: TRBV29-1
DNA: TGCAGCGTTGCTACAGGGGGTTTGGACACTGAAGCTTTCTTT
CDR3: CSVATGGLDTEAFF

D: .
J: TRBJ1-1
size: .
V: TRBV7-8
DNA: TGTGCCAGCAGCCCTCCCTTACGCCAGGGGAAAGCTTTCTTT
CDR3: CASSPPLRQGKAFF

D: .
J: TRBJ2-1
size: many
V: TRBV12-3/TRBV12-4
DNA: TGTGCCAGCAGTTTAGGGGGGGGGCCCAGTGAGCAGTTCTTC
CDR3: CASSLGGGPSEQFF

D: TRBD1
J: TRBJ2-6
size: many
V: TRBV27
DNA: TGTGCCAGCAGTTCAAGGACAGGGGTAAACTCTGGGGCCAACGTCCTGACTTTC
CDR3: CASSSRTGVNSGANVLTF

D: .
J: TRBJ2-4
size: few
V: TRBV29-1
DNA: TGCAGCGCAATCCTAGCCAAAAACATTCAGTACTTC
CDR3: CSAILAKNIQYF

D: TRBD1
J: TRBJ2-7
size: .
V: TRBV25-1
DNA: TGTGCCAGCAGTGTAGACAGGGACGAGCAGTACTTC
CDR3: CASSVDRDEQYF

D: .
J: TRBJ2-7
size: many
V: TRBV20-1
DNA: TGCAGTGCCGATGAGGGGGGGCCGAACTCCTACGAGCAGTACTTC
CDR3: CSADEGGPNSYEQYF

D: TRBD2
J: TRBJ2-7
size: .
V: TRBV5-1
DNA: TGCGCCAGCAGCACGTGGGCTAGCGGGACCTACGAGCAGTACTTC
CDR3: CASSTWASGTYEQYF

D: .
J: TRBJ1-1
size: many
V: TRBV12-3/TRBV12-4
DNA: TGTGCCAGCACCCTTAGTGGGGGCCCGGGGACTGAAGCTTTCTTT
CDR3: CASTLSGGPGTEAFF

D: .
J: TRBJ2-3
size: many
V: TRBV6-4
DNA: TGTGCCAGCAGTGATTGGGGACACACAGATACGCAGTATTTT
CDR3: CASSDWGHTDTQYF

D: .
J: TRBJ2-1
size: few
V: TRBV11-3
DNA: TGTGCCAGCAGCTTAGACGGGAGAAAGGGCAATGAGCAGTTCTTC
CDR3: CASSLDGRKGNEQFF

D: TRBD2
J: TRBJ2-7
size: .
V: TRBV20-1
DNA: TGCAGTGCTACGGGACTAGCCGAACCCTACGAGCAGTACTTC
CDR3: CSATGLAEPYEQYF

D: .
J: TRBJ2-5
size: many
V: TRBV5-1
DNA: TGCGCCAGCAGCTGGATCGGAGAGACCCAGTACTTC
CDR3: CASSWIGETQYF

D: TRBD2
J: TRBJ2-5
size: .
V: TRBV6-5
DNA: TGTGCCAGCGCTACCAGCGGGGGTTACCAAGAGACCCAGTACTTC
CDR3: CASATSGGYQETQYF

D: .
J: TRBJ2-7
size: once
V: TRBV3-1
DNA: TGTGCCAGCATCCAACCTGACACCACCTACGAGCAGTACTTC
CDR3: CASIQPDTTYEQYF